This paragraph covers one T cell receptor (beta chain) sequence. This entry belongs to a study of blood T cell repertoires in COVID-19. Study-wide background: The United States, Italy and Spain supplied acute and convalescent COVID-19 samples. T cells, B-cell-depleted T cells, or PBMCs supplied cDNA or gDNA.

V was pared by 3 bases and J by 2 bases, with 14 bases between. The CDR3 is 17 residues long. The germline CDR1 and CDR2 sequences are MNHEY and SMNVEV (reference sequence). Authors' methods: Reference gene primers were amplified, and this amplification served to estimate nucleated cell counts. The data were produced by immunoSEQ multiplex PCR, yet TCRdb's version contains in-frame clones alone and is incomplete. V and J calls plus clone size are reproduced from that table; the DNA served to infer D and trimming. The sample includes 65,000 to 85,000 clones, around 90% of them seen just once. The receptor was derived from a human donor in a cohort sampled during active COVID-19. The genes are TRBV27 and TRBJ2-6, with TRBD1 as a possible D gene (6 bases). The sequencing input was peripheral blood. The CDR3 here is CASSFWGPATGANVLTF. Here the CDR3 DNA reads TGTGCCAGCAGTTTTTGGGGGCCTGCCACTGGGGCCAACGTCCTGACTTTC.